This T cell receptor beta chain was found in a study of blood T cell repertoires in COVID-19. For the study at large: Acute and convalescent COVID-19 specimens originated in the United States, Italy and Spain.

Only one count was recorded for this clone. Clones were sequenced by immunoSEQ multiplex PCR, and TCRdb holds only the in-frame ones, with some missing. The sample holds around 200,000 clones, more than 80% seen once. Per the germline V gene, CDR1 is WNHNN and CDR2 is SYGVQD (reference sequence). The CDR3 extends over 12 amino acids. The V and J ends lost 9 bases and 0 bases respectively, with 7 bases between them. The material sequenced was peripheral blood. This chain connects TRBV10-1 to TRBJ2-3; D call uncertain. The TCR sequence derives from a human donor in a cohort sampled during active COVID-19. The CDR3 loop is CASSSSTDTQYF. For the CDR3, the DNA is TGCGCCAGTAGTTCTAGCACAGATACGCAGTATTTT.